This T cell receptor beta chain was identified in a study of blood T cells in healthy people across ages. The CDR3 is made up of 16 amino acids. Trimming pared 3 bases from V and 3 bases from J, leaving 17 bases between. It was with a sample-barcoded 5' primer and a J-beta primer mix that a second PCR of roughly 6 to 12 cycles was run. TCRdb analysed the 5' RACE reads with MiXCR anew, one entry per CDR3 protein. Among 790,000 or so distinct CDR3 sequences listed, more than 55% were seen once. The clonotype originates from a man aged 40-49 years in good health. Sequenced: blood. The chain couples TRBV12-3 or TRBV12-4 to TRBJ1-2; D gene ambiguous. CDR3 nucleotide sequence: TGTGCCAGCAGTTTGAGTCGAGGGCAGCCCTACTATGGCTACACCTTC. As protein: CASSLSRGQPYYGYTF.